The clone carrying this TCR beta chain was recorded only once. Its cognate antigen is unknown. This entry belongs to a study of identical twins. Overall study findings and caveats: The study found weaker excess twin sharing in beta out-of-frame sequences. For cord blood, abundant beta clonotypes had fewer insertions, unlike memory repertoires, which showed none.

MiXCR was run by TCRdb on the 5' RACE reads, yielding one entry per CDR3 protein. The sample has approximately 530,000 distinct CDR3 sequences, approximately 20% seen once. This sample also belongs to another study, concerning yellow fever vaccine responses in identical twins.

Sequencing was carried out using CD4+ T cells sorted from blood. The TCR comes from a woman aged 18-29 years in good health.

The CDR3 bases are TGTGCCAGCAGGGGTATAATGAGAGATACGCAGTATTTT. Translation: CASRGIMRDTQYF. The rearrangement links TRBV2 to TRBJ2-3; D is uncertain. The V and J ends lost 6 bases and 5 bases respectively, with 12 bases between them. The CDR3 length is 13 residues. In germline, CDR1 is SNHLY, CDR2 FYNNEI.